In this sample, the clone carrying this T cell receptor beta chain turned up many times. The antigen remains unidentified. A modified ARM-PCR protocol with three rounds of nested PCR amplified TCRbeta. MiXCR, applied by TCRdb to the multiplex PCR reads, yields one record per CDR3 protein. In the table there are some 99,000 distinct CDR3 sequences, about 61% of which are singletons. CDR1 and CDR2 (germline): DFQATT, SNEGSKA (reference sequence). V shed 2 bases and J 5 bases; nucleotides not matched to a gene: 10. This CDR3 contains 16 residues. RNA was extracted from bulk tissue without any cell sorting. This non-tumor lung sample came from over 3 cm beyond the tumor edge. The data were taken from a study of tumor and adjacent non-tumor tissue in lung cancer. Whole-study findings and limits: Top 100 clones took a larger repertoire share in normal lung.

The chain uses TRBV20-1 and TRBJ2-2; 8 nucleotides match TRBD2. The sample was distant non-tumor lung tissue. The TCR was taken from a man in his 60s with non-small cell lung cancer. CDR3 amino acids: CSARQARTSRTGELFF. CDR3 nucleotides: TGCAGTGCTAGACAAGCCCGGACTAGCAGAACCGGGGAGCTGTTTTTT.